What follows are 3 T cell receptor beta chains derived from one specimen sequenced in a study of blood T cell repertoires in COVID-19. Produced via immunoSEQ multiplex PCR; TCRdb's table is partial and in-frame only. The sample lists 190,000 or so clones; over 80% were seen once. Sequencing was carried out using peripheral blood. These receptors were obtained from a man between 60 and 70 years old with COVID-19, enrolled during active disease.

V gene TRBV18 combines with J gene TRBJ2-6; D might be TRBD1 (6 bases). The CDR3 runs 16 residues. The germline V and J ends were trimmed by 6 bases and 1 base, with 13 bases remaining between them. Germline V gives CDR1 KGHSH, CDR2 LQKENI. DNA for the CDR3: TGTGCCAGCTCTCTAAACAGGGCATCTGGGGCCAACGTCCTGACTTTC. As protein: CASSLNRASGANVLTF.

CDR3 nucleotide sequence: TGCGCCAGCAGTGAAATCCGGACCCAGTACTTC. It translates to CASSEIRTQYF. The chain is built from TRBV10-2 and TRBJ2-5; D uncertain. Germline V gene sequence: CDR1 WSHSY, CDR2 SAAADI. The CDR3 extends over 11 amino acids. Trimming cost V 3 bases and J 7 bases, with 6 bases left between them.

The chain has TRBV5-1 and TRBJ2-4; TRBD2 aligns across 9 bases. The CDR3 sequence is 14 residues long. Germline V gene data show CDR1 as SGHRS and CDR2 as YFSETQ. V was clipped by 1 base and J by 7 bases; unmatched bases: 3. CDR3 protein: CASSLTLAGNIQYF. CDR3 bases: TGCGCCAGCAGCTTGACGCTAGCGGGGAACATTCAGTACTTC.